These T cell receptor beta chains were read from a single sample in a study of T cell responses to AZD1222 COVID-19 vaccine. The protocol was immunoSEQ multiplex PCR, while the TCRdb copy is restricted to in-frame clones and leaves out a portion. The sample includes 130,000 or so clones, over 90% seen only once; the top ten take roughly 5.9%. The specimen was peripheral blood, collected on day 0 of AZD1222 vaccination. Receptors originate from an adult in good health. Both conserved end residues are part of each CDR3. D genes are given only for firm matches. Size is stated for part of the rows, as once, few or many counts, or as a class when the clone is expanded.

size	V	J	D	CDR3	DNA
-	TRBV5-5	TRBJ2-7	TRBD2	CASSLAGFRTSSYEQYF	TGTGCCAGCAGCTTGGCAGGTTTCCGGACTAGTTCCTACGAGCAGTACTTC
-	TRBV6-5	TRBJ1-2	-	CASSYTGTYGYTF	TGTGCCAGCAGTTACACAGGGACTTATGGCTACACCTTC
-	TRBV6-6	TRBJ1-5	-	CASSDPLLGNQPQHF	TGTGCCAGCAGTGACCCCCTTTTGGGGAATCAGCCCCAGCATTTT
-	TRBV27	TRBJ1-6	-	CASSLSPPVGELHF	TGTGCCAGCAGTTTAAGCCCCCCCGTCGGGGAACTCCACTTT
-	TRBV6-5	TRBJ1-4	TRBD1	CASSSKPGQGTEKLFF	TGTGCCAGCAGTTCCAAACCGGGACAGGGGACTGAAAAACTGTTTTTT
-	TRBV5-1	TRBJ1-4	TRBD1	CASSRRQGEDEKLFF	TGCGCCAGCAGCAGAAGACAGGGGGAGGATGAAAAACTGTTTTTT
-	TRBV5-1	TRBJ2-3	-	CASSLETESTDTQYF	TGCGCCAGCAGCTTGGAGACGGAAAGCACAGATACGCAGTATTTT
-	TRBV4-1	TRBJ1-1	-	CASSQTGGEAFF	TGCGCCAGCAGCCAAACCGGAGGTGAAGCTTTCTTT
-	TRBV7-9	TRBJ1-6	-	CASSLARGGGNSPLHF	TGTGCCAGCAGCTTAGCTCGCGGGGGAGGCAATTCACCCCTCCACTTT
-	TRBV7-2	TRBJ2-3	-	CASSLGFDTDTQYF	TGTGCCAGCAGCCTAGGGTTTGACACAGATACGCAGTATTTT
-	TRBV19	TRBJ1-5	-	CASRQSNQPQHF	TGTGCCAGTAGACAAAGCAATCAGCCCCAGCATTTT
-	TRBV19	TRBJ2-7	TRBD2	CASSSSGTYYEQYF	TGTGCCAGTAGTTCTAGCGGGACTTATTACGAGCAGTACTTC
-	TRBV4-2	TRBJ1-2	TRBD1	CASSQWDRAIDNYGYTF	TGTGCCAGCAGCCAATGGGACAGGGCGATCGATAACTATGGCTACACCTTC
-	TRBV5-4	TRBJ2-1	TRBD2	CASSSGLDSPNEQFF	TGTGCCAGCAGCTCAGGACTAGACTCCCCCAATGAGCAGTTCTTC
-	TRBV5-6	TRBJ2-7	-	CASSMGGNEQYF	TGTGCCAGCAGCATGGGGGGTAACGAGCAGTACTTC
-	TRBV27	TRBJ2-1	-	CASSQGLSNEQFF	TGTGCCAGCAGCCAAGGACTTTCCAATGAGCAGTTCTTC
-	TRBV27	TRBJ2-1	TRBD2	CASSARASGSIYNEQFF	TGTGCCAGCAGCGCCCGGGCTAGCGGGAGCATCTACAATGAGCAGTTCTTC
-	TRBV10-2	TRBJ2-2	-	CASSETTGELFF	TGCGCCAGCAGTGAGACCACCGGGGAGCTGTTTTTT
-	TRBV7-9	TRBJ2-7	TRBD1	CASSFTTGDSYEQYF	TGTGCCAGCAGCTTTACAACAGGGGACTCCTACGAGCAGTACTTC
-	TRBV7-7	TRBJ2-1	TRBD2	CASSRGRYNEQFF	TGTGCTAGCAGCCGCGGGAGATACAATGAGCAGTTCTTC
-	TRBV12-3/TRBV12-4	TRBJ1-5	-	CASSLGVGQPQHF	TGTGCCAGCAGTTTGGGGGTAGGGCAGCCCCAGCATTTT
-	TRBV5-4	TRBJ1-6	-	CASSLVGGSYNSPLHF	TGTGCCAGCAGCTTGGTGGGGGGCTCCTATAATTCACCCCTCCACTTT
-	TRBV18	TRBJ1-1	TRBD1	CASSPRPLDRLLNEAFF	TGTGCCAGCTCACCGCGACCCTTGGACAGGTTGTTGAATGAAGCTTTCTTT
-	TRBV5-1	TRBJ2-1	TRBD1	CASSLSGTGVVEQFF	TGCGCCAGCAGCTTATCCGGGACAGGGGTTGTTGAGCAGTTCTTC
-	TRBV30	TRBJ1-2	TRBD1	CAWSEGAGYGYTF	TGTGCCTGGAGCGAGGGGGCTGGGTATGGCTACACCTTC
few	TRBV7-3	TRBJ2-6	-	CASSSKSASGANVLTF	TGTGCCAGCAGCTCCAAGTCGGCCTCTGGGGCCAACGTCCTGACTTTC
-	TRBV6-5	TRBJ1-5	-	CASGTGQPQHF	TGTGCCAGCGGCACAGGACAGCCCCAGCATTTT
-	TRBV10-2	TRBJ2-7	TRBD1	CASSDWGQGTYEQYF	TGCGCCAGCAGTGATTGGGGACAGGGGACCTACGAGCAGTACTTC
-	TRBV28	TRBJ2-2	TRBD1	CASRINKGDSTYTGELFF	TGTGCCAGCAGAATAAATAAAGGGGACAGCACCTACACCGGGGAGCTGTTTTTT
-	TRBV28	TRBJ1-2	-	CASASGGVKNYGYTF	TGTGCCAGCGCGAGCGGCGGGGTTAAAAATTATGGCTACACCTTC
-	TRBV9	TRBJ2-1	TRBD1	CASSPGQGFNEQFF	TGTGCCAGCAGCCCGGGACAGGGGTTCAATGAGCAGTTCTTC
-	TRBV4-2	TRBJ1-4	-	CASSPGAENEKLFF	TGTGCCAGCAGCCCCGGCGCTGAAAATGAAAAACTGTTTTTT
-	TRBV6-5	TRBJ2-3	-	CASSPGMTITDTQYF	TGTGCCAGCAGTCCAGGGATGACGATAACAGATACGCAGTATTTT
-	TRBV6-5	TRBJ1-2	-	CASSSTGLSAGYTF	TGTGCCAGCAGCTCAACAGGGCTCTCTGCTGGCTACACCTTC
-	TRBV5-1	TRBJ2-1	TRBD2	CASSLSGRGDEQFF	TGCGCCAGCAGCTTAAGCGGGAGGGGTGATGAGCAGTTCTTC
-	TRBV9	TRBJ1-2	TRBD1	CASRRGFGTGDYGYTF	TGTGCCAGCAGAAGGGGGTTTGGGACAGGGGATTATGGCTACACCTTC
-	TRBV14	TRBJ2-1	-	CASSRLLSGNEQFF	TGTGCCAGCAGCCGCCTCCTCAGTGGTAATGAGCAGTTCTTC
-	TRBV6-1	TRBJ2-1	-	CASSEAQGSFEQFF	TGTGCCAGCAGTGAAGCCCAGGGGTCCTTTGAGCAGTTCTTC
-	TRBV21-1	TRBJ1-1	-	CASSKVQVGNTEAFF	TGTGCCAGCAGCAAAGTTCAGGTGGGGAACACTGAAGCTTTCTTT
-	TRBV19	TRBJ1-1	-	CASRDTINTEAFF	TGTGCCAGTCGAGACACGATTAACACTGAAGCTTTCTTT
-	TRBV27	TRBJ2-7	-	CASSLSTPGYEQYF	TGTGCCAGCAGTTTATCTACGCCCGGCTACGAGCAGTACTTC
-	TRBV27	TRBJ2-7	-	CASSSAPPGLFTYEQYF	TGTGCCAGCAGTTCCGCTCCTCCGGGACTGTTCACCTACGAGCAGTACTTC
-	TRBV4-1	TRBJ1-1	-	CASSLTESSSEAFF	TGCGCCAGCAGCCTTACTGAATCGTCCTCGGAAGCTTTCTTT
-	TRBV6-2/TRBV6-3	TRBJ2-5	-	CASSLLVETQYF	TGTGCCAGCAGTCTACTAGTGGAGACCCAGTACTTC
-	TRBV11-3	TRBJ2-1	-	CASSPGQGHADPRTIEQFF	TGTGCCAGCAGCCCTGGGCAGGGCCACGCCGACCCTAGGACGATTGAGCAGTTCTTC
-	TRBV19	TRBJ2-7	TRBD1	CASSIVRTGTYYEQYF	TGTGCCAGTAGTATAGTCCGGACAGGGACTTACTACGAGCAGTACTTC
-	TRBV21-1	TRBJ1-2	-	CASRQGTGYGYTF	TGTGCCAGCAGGCAGGGGACGGGTTATGGCTACACCTTC
once	TRBV6-5	TRBJ1-1	-	CASSYSLGVRNTEAFF	TGTGCCAGCAGTTACTCTTTGGGGGTAAGGAACACTGAAGCTTTCTTT
-	TRBV6-5	TRBJ1-5	-	CASSLNSNQPQHF	TGTGCCAGCAGCCTAAATAGCAATCAGCCCCAGCATTTT
-	TRBV29-1	TRBJ2-1	-	CSVEGSTSLAYNEQFF	TGCAGCGTTGAAGGCTCGACTAGTCTGGCCTACAATGAGCAGTTCTTC
-	TRBV29-1	TRBJ2-7	-	CSARGWFEYEQYF	TGCAGCGCCCGAGGCTGGTTCGAATACGAGCAGTACTTC
-	TRBV4-3	TRBJ1-4	-	CASSQDWGSYEKLFF	TGCGCCAGCAGCCAAGATTGGGGGAGCTATGAAAAACTGTTTTTT
-	TRBV5-1	TRBJ1-1	-	CASSQGRANTEAFF	TGCGCCAGCAGCCAGGGACGGGCGAACACTGAAGCTTTCTTT
-	TRBV28	TRBJ2-7	TRBD1	CASRTFLWTGNYEQYF	TGTGCCAGCAGAACTTTCCTCTGGACAGGGAACTACGAGCAGTACTTC